Listed below are T cell receptor beta chains from one sample, sequenced in a study of cytomegalovirus exposure and HLA in healthy donors. Some clones are missing from TCRdb's copy, which holds only in-frame ones; the method was immunoSEQ multiplex PCR. The data show under 200,000 clones, around 83% seen once. Sequencing was done on a sample of PBMCs. Source of these receptors: a woman younger than 30 in good health and CMV-seronegative. Each CDR3 is given with its conserved first and last residue. D genes are given only for firm matches. The size entry is marked missing in some rows and otherwise reads once, few, many or a size class.

d_gene,abundance,v_gene,j_gene,CDR3aa,CDR3nt
.,.,TRBV28,TRBJ1-1,CASLKDNTEAFF,TGTGCCAGCCTAAAAGATAACACTGAAGCTTTCTTT
.,.,TRBV5-1,TRBJ1-3,CASSLAPVSGNTIYF,TGCGCCAGCAGCTTGGCCCCGGTCTCTGGAAACACCATATATTTT
TRBD2,.,TRBV28,TRBJ2-7,CASSFVLAGGYEQYF,TGTGCCAGCAGTTTTGTACTAGCGGGAGGTTACGAGCAGTACTTC
TRBD1,.,TRBV28,TRBJ2-6,CASSLRRQGSGANVLTF,TGTGCCAGCAGTTTAAGGCGACAGGGCTCTGGGGCCAACGTCCTGACTTTC
.,.,TRBV4-3,TRBJ2-1,CASSQDRSIEQFF,TGCGCCAGCAGCCAAGATCGGAGCATCGAGCAGTTCTTC
.,.,TRBV11-2,TRBJ2-1,CASSLGAGNYNEQFF,TGTGCCAGCAGCTTAGGCGCAGGGAATTACAATGAGCAGTTCTTC
.,.,TRBV10-1,TRBJ2-1,CASDRLRDEQFF,TGCGCCAGCGATAGACTGCGAGATGAGCAGTTCTTC
.,.,TRBV4-3,TRBJ1-2,CASSQGRAPYGYTF,TGCGCCAGCAGCCAAGGCAGGGCCCCCTATGGCTACACCTTC
.,.,TRBV2,TRBJ1-4,CASTLREGVGEKLFF,TGTGCCAGCACCCTCAGGGAAGGGGTTGGAGAAAAACTGTTTTTT
TRBD1,.,TRBV15,TRBJ2-1,CATSRDPGGIEQFF,TGTGCCACCAGCAGAGACCCAGGGGGCATTGAGCAGTTCTTC
TRBD1,.,TRBV7-9,TRBJ1-1,CASSLAGTGPHTEAFF,TGTGCCAGCAGCTTAGCTGGGACAGGACCGCACACTGAAGCTTTCTTT
TRBD1,.,TRBV27,TRBJ1-1,CASSTSAGQAEAFF,TGTGCCAGCAGTACCTCCGCAGGACAGGCTGAAGCTTTCTTT
.,few,TRBV9,TRBJ2-4,CASGPAETKNIQYF,TGTGCCAGCGGCCCGGCGGAAACCAAAAACATTCAGTACTTC
.,once,TRBV7-8,TRBJ2-7,CASSLFSGGGYEQYF,TGTGCCAGCAGCTTATTTTCGGGGGGCGGATACGAGCAGTACTTC
TRBD1,.,TRBV19,TRBJ1-5,CASSIGQGNQPQHF,TGTGCCAGTAGTATCGGACAGGGGAATCAGCCCCAGCATTTT
TRBD1,.,TRBV9,TRBJ2-7,CASSVSSKTGYNEQYF,TGTGCCAGCAGCGTATCAAGCAAGACAGGGTACAACGAGCAGTACTTC
TRBD1,.,TRBV5-5,TRBJ1-4,CASNPAYVRGEKLFF,TGTGCCAGCAACCCCGCGTACGTCAGGGGGGAAAAACTGTTTTTT
.,.,TRBV5-4,TRBJ2-1,CASSFGGPSSYNEQFF,TGTGCCAGCAGCTTCGGGGGTCCGAGCTCCTACAATGAGCAGTTCTTC
.,.,TRBV6-6,TRBJ1-5,CASSYSGRNSNQPQHF,TGTGCCAGCAGTTACTCGGGGAGGAATAGCAATCAGCCCCAGCATTTT
TRBD2,.,TRBV7-2,TRBJ2-1,CASSLALVAGYNEQFF,TGTGCCAGCAGCTTAGCGCTGGTAGCGGGGTACAATGAGCAGTTCTTC
.,.,TRBV5-6,TRBJ2-2,CASSLNPFSSGELFF,TGTGCCAGCAGCCTAAACCCCTTTTCGTCCGGGGAGCTGTTTTTT
.,.,TRBV7-9,TRBJ2-2,CASSLLTDGELFF,TGTGCCAGCAGCCTATTGACAGACGGGGAGCTGTTTTTT
.,.,TRBV6-5,TRBJ1-2,CASSYSVAGAGLGYTF,TGTGCCAGCAGTTACTCTGTCGCAGGGGCGGGTTTGGGCTACACCTTC
TRBD1,.,TRBV2,TRBJ2-1,CASSETSTGQGMDEQFF,TGTGCCAGCAGCGAAACTAGTACTGGACAGGGCATGGATGAGCAGTTCTTC
TRBD1,.,TRBV19,TRBJ1-2,CASSIVGQGSDYTF,TGTGCCAGTAGTATTGTGGGACAGGGGTCAGACTACACCTTC
.,.,TRBV4-3,TRBJ2-7,CASSQQAESYEQYF,TGCGCCAGCAGCCAACAGGCTGAGTCCTACGAGCAGTACTTC
TRBD1,.,TRBV2,TRBJ2-3,CASTPLFTGTGQDTQYF,TGTGCCAGCACGCCCCTTTTCACCGGGACAGGGCAGGATACGCAGTATTTT
TRBD1,.,TRBV10-3,TRBJ1-4,CAISQGAQTNEKLFF,TGTGCCATCAGCCAGGGGGCGCAAACTAATGAAAAACTGTTTTTT
.,.,TRBV6-5,TRBJ2-3,CASSYSVAASTDTQYF,TGCGCCAGCAGTTACTCGGTAGCCGCTAGCACAGATACGCAGTATTTT
.,.,TRBV5-4,TRBJ2-3,CASSLRVGESDTQYF,TGTGCCAGCAGCTTGCGGGTAGGAGAATCAGATACGCAGTATTTT
TRBD2,.,TRBV27,TRBJ2-7,CASSSPTSGVSYEQYF,TGTGCCAGCAGTTCCCCAACTAGCGGAGTCTCCTACGAGCAGTACTTC
.,.,TRBV4-1,TRBJ2-2,CASSQDRGPTGELFF,TGCGCCAGCAGCCAAGATCGCGGCCCCACCGGGGAGCTGTTTTTT
TRBD1,.,TRBV7-9,TRBJ2-3,CASSSSTGGGDTQYF,TGTGCCAGCAGCTCCTCGACAGGGGGCGGCGATACGCAGTATTTT
TRBD1,few,TRBV4-3,TRBJ1-5,CASSQDRGRGPVLPQHF,TGCGCCAGCAGCCAAGATAGAGGCAGGGGGCCCGTATTGCCCCAGCATTTT
.,.,TRBV4-1,TRBJ1-6,CASSQDQGSPLHF,TGCGCCAGCAGCCAAGATCAGGGGTCACCCCTCCACTTT
.,.,TRBV4-3,TRBJ2-2,CASSQGGGQGWLSGELFF,TGCGCCAGCAGCCAGGGGGGTGGGCAGGGTTGGCTGTCCGGGGAGCTGTTTTTT
.,.,TRBV5-6,TRBJ2-2,CASSLAPGTNTGELFF,TGTGCCAGCAGCTTGGCCCCGGGTACGAACACCGGGGAGCTGTTTTTT
.,.,TRBV10-1,TRBJ2-2,CASSEEFATGELFF,TGCGCCAGCAGTGAGGAGTTTGCCACCGGGGAGCTGTTTTTT
TRBD2,.,TRBV14,TRBJ2-1,CASSHILAPSSYNEQFF,TGTGCCAGCAGCCATATACTAGCGCCGAGCTCCTACAATGAGCAGTTCTTC
TRBD1,.,TRBV6-6,TRBJ2-7,CASSPTQGAKEQYF,TGTGCCAGCAGCCCCACCCAGGGGGCAAAGGAGCAGTACTTC
TRBD1,few,TRBV10-2,TRBJ1-2,CASSGTGDYGYTF,TGCGCCAGCAGTGGGACAGGGGACTATGGCTACACCTTC
.,.,TRBV28,TRBJ2-3,CASVRGAATGTDTQYF,TGTGCCAGTGTCCGCGGGGCGGCCACTGGGACAGATACGCAGTATTTT
TRBD2,.,TRBV5-6,TRBJ2-1,CASSLSGRAGNEQFF,TGTGCCAGCAGCCTTAGCGGGAGGGCCGGGAATGAGCAGTTCTTC
TRBD2,.,TRBV28,TRBJ2-7,CASTQRGGSYEQYF,TGTGCCAGCACCCAACGGGGGGGCTCCTACGAGCAGTACTTC
TRBD2,.,TRBV5-1,TRBJ2-1,CASSRYLGPSGSEGQFF,TGCGCCAGCAGCCGGTATTTAGGGCCTAGCGGGAGCGAGGGTCAGTTCTTC
TRBD1,.,TRBV7-9,TRBJ1-1,CSSRSSSTGVNTEAFF,TGTTCCAGCAGAAGTTCTAGCACAGGGGTGAACACTGAAGCTTTCTTT
.,.,TRBV2,TRBJ2-7,CASSSAAYEQYF,TGTGCCAGCAGTTCAGCGGCCTACGAGCAGTACTTC
TRBD1,.,TRBV27,TRBJ2-3,CASSPQGARADTQYF,TGTGCCAGCAGTCCTCAGGGGGCGAGGGCAGATACGCAGTATTTT
TRBD1,.,TRBV10-3,TRBJ2-7,CAISDRDRRLYEQYF,TGTGCCATCAGTGACCGGGACAGGAGGCTCTACGAGCAGTACTTC
.,few,TRBV7-9,TRBJ2-2,CASSPGLYTGELFF,TGTGCCAGCAGCCCGGGACTCTACACCGGGGAGCTGTTTTTT
.,.,TRBV12-5,TRBJ1-1,CASGLGQGIEAFF,TGTGCTAGTGGTTTGGGTCAGGGGATTGAAGCTTTCTTT
.,.,TRBV6-5,TRBJ1-2,CASRQRDYYGYTF,TGTGCCAGCAGACAAAGGGACTACTATGGCTACACCTTC
TRBD2,.,TRBV7-7,TRBJ2-6,CASSSRGGAGANVLTF,TGTGCTAGCAGCTCCCGGGGGGGGGCTGGGGCCAACGTCCTGACTTTC
.,.,TRBV7-9,TRBJ2-7,CASSPKVMAGSSYEQYF,TGTGCCAGCAGCCCCAAGGTCATGGCGGGTAGCTCCTACGAGCAGTACTTC
.,.,TRBV10-2,TRBJ1-1,CASMPPTVNTEAFF,TGCGCCAGCATGCCCCCGACAGTGAACACTGAAGCTTTCTTT
TRBD2,.,TRBV7-2,TRBJ2-1,CASSPPFGGGPENEQFF,TGTGCCAGCAGCCCCCCTTTTGGGGGAGGGCCCGAGAATGAGCAGTTCTTC
.,few,TRBV25-1,TRBJ1-2,CASSELDPNYGYTF,TGTGCCAGCAGTGAATTAGATCCTAACTATGGCTACACCTTC
TRBD1,few,TRBV2,TRBJ1-2,CASSEAKGQGNYGYTF,TGTGCCAGCAGTGAAGCGAAGGGACAGGGAAACTATGGCTACACCTTC